Given below is one T cell receptor beta chain in context. Its specificity is unknown. Separate from the roughly 720-subject first cohort was the 120-subject validation cohort, to which the donors belonged. The CDR3 loop spans 20 amino acids. The J segment lost 1 base and the V segment lost 0 bases, leaving 14 bases of the junction unmatched. Germline V gene data show CDR1 as SGHNT and CDR2 as YYREEE (reference sequence). These data come from a study of cytomegalovirus exposure and HLA in healthy donors. Overall study findings and caveats: Rare TCR sequences predominated, though certain public TCRs were found in many donors. In the 130 or so validation repertoires, about 94% of cluster scores exceeded 0, per a later analysis.

Here immunoSEQ multiplex PCR was the method, and the copy in TCRdb shows in-frame clones only, minus some. The repertoire includes around 300,000 clones, roughly 87% of them detected once, and roughly 1.2% sits in the top ten. Sample: PBMCs. This clonotype originated in a woman younger than 45 in good health and CMV-seropositive. The V gene is TRBV5-4, the J gene TRBJ2-3, with 10 nucleotides matching TRBD2. In DNA, the CDR3 is TGTGCCAGCAGCTTGGGGAGGAGGTCTAGCGGGGGCCACCGCACAGATACGCAGTATTTT. This encodes CASSLGRRSSGGHRTDTQYF.